The rows below give T cell receptor beta chains drawn from one sample of a study of PD-L1 blockade in urothelial cancer. Measured with immunoSEQ multiplex PCR; TCRdb has only the in-frame clones, and not every one. The table records around 33,000 clones, roughly 82% of them present only once. Sample: PBMCs, taken around atezolizumab (anti-PD-L1) treatment. These receptors all stem from a man aged 65-85 years with urothelial cancer. Each CDR3 is given with its conserved first and last residue. D genes are given only for firm matches. Where a row states a size, it is once, few, many or the class of an expanded clone; other rows omit it.

j_call: TRBJ2-5; v_call: TRBV19; d_call: TRBD1; cdr3_length: 15; clone_size: -; cdr3_aa: CASSIRTGGQETQYF; cdr3_nt: TGTGCCAGTAGTATCCGGACAGGGGGCCAAGAGACCCAGTACTTC
j_call: TRBJ2-2; v_call: TRBV21-1; d_call: -; cdr3_length: 16; clone_size: -; cdr3_aa: CASSKIASGRAGELFF; cdr3_nt: TGTGCCAGCAGCAAAATCGCCAGCGGGAGGGCCGGGGAGCTGTTTTTT
j_call: TRBJ2-1; v_call: TRBV13; d_call: -; cdr3_length: 13; clone_size: -; cdr3_aa: CASSASAHNEQFF; cdr3_nt: TGTGCCAGCAGCGCTAGCGCCCACAATGAGCAGTTCTTC
j_call: TRBJ2-7; v_call: TRBV18; d_call: -; cdr3_length: 13; clone_size: -; cdr3_aa: CASSPPGSYEQYF; cdr3_nt: TGTGCCAGCTCACCACCGGGCAGCTACGAGCAGTACTTC
j_call: TRBJ2-5; v_call: TRBV29-1; d_call: -; cdr3_length: 15; clone_size: -; cdr3_aa: CSVLQYHQGQETQYF; cdr3_nt: TGCAGCGTCCTACAGTATCACCAGGGCCAAGAGACCCAGTACTTC
j_call: TRBJ2-1; v_call: TRBV5-6; d_call: TRBD2; cdr3_length: 16; clone_size: few; cdr3_aa: CASSLRGRDAYNEQFF; cdr3_nt: TGTGCCAGCAGCTTGAGAGGGAGGGATGCCTACAATGAGCAGTTCTTC
j_call: TRBJ1-2; v_call: TRBV10-3; d_call: TRBD1; cdr3_length: 14; clone_size: -; cdr3_aa: CAIKPGQGYYGYTF; cdr3_nt: TGTGCCATCAAACCGGGACAGGGGTACTATGGCTACACCTTC
j_call: TRBJ1-4; v_call: TRBV28; d_call: -; cdr3_length: 14; clone_size: -; cdr3_aa: CATLTDPTNEKLFF; cdr3_nt: TGTGCCACCTTGACAGACCCAACTAATGAAAAACTGTTTTTT
j_call: TRBJ2-1; v_call: TRBV28; d_call: TRBD2; cdr3_length: 17; clone_size: -; cdr3_aa: CASSRGGGRAAYNEQFF; cdr3_nt: TGTGCCAGCTCAAGAGGGGGCGGGAGGGCCGCCTACAATGAGCAGTTCTTC
j_call: TRBJ1-1; v_call: TRBV14; d_call: -; cdr3_length: 16; clone_size: -; cdr3_aa: CASSLTPGQLNTEAFF; cdr3_nt: TGTGCCAGCAGCCTTACCCCGGGACAACTGAACACTGAAGCTTTCTTT
j_call: TRBJ1-1; v_call: TRBV7-2; d_call: -; cdr3_length: 15; clone_size: -; cdr3_aa: CASNQLRGWDTEAFF; cdr3_nt: TGTGCCAGCAACCAACTAAGGGGGTGGGACACTGAAGCTTTCTTT
j_call: TRBJ2-7; v_call: TRBV2; d_call: TRBD2; cdr3_length: 14; clone_size: once; cdr3_aa: CASNGGANSYEQYF; cdr3_nt: TGTGCCAGCAACGGGGGGGCGAACTCCTACGAGCAGTACTTC
j_call: TRBJ2-2; v_call: TRBV6-8; d_call: TRBD1; cdr3_length: 19; clone_size: -; cdr3_aa: CASSYPKDRAHFNTGELFF; cdr3_nt: TGTGCCAGCAGTTACCCAAAAGACAGGGCCCACTTTAACACCGGGGAGCTGTTTTTT
j_call: TRBJ2-7; v_call: TRBV6-1; d_call: TRBD2; cdr3_length: 14; clone_size: -; cdr3_aa: CASSGRGSSYEQYF; cdr3_nt: TGTGCCAGCAGTGGGCGGGGGAGCTCCTACGAGCAGTACTTC
j_call: TRBJ1-3; v_call: TRBV18; d_call: -; cdr3_length: 14; clone_size: -; cdr3_aa: CASSPQGAGNTIYF; cdr3_nt: TGTGCCAGCTCACCACAGGGAGCGGGAAACACCATATATTTT
j_call: TRBJ1-2; v_call: TRBV28; d_call: -; cdr3_length: 16; clone_size: -; cdr3_aa: CASSRSGDREDYGYTF; cdr3_nt: TGTGCCAGCAGTCGCTCAGGGGACCGGGAAGACTATGGCTACACCTTC
j_call: TRBJ2-5; v_call: TRBV10-3; d_call: TRBD2; cdr3_length: 15; clone_size: once; cdr3_aa: CAISERASGLETQYF; cdr3_nt: TGTGCCATCAGTGAGCGGGCTAGCGGGCTAGAGACCCAGTACTTC
j_call: TRBJ2-2; v_call: TRBV4-3; d_call: TRBD1; cdr3_length: 17; clone_size: once; cdr3_aa: CASSQPPAGQGYGELFF; cdr3_nt: TGCGCCAGCAGCCAGCCCCCGGCGGGACAGGGTTACGGGGAGCTGTTTTTT
j_call: TRBJ1-2; v_call: TRBV6-5; d_call: TRBD1; cdr3_length: 13; clone_size: -; cdr3_aa: CASSDRVNYGYTF; cdr3_nt: TGTGCCAGCAGTGACAGGGTAAACTATGGCTACACCTTC
j_call: TRBJ2-1; v_call: TRBV11-3; d_call: -; cdr3_length: 13; clone_size: -; cdr3_aa: CASSLGGSREQFF; cdr3_nt: TGTGCCAGCAGCTTAGGAGGGTCCCGCGAGCAGTTCTTC
j_call: TRBJ2-1; v_call: TRBV28; d_call: TRBD2; cdr3_length: 18; clone_size: -; cdr3_aa: CASSLMRTLLAGNNEQFF; cdr3_nt: TGTGCCAGCAGTTTAATGCGGACCTTACTAGCGGGAAACAATGAGCAGTTCTTC
j_call: TRBJ2-3; v_call: TRBV10-3; d_call: -; cdr3_length: 14; clone_size: -; cdr3_aa: CAINVAEDTDTQYF; cdr3_nt: TGTGCCATCAATGTAGCGGAGGACACAGATACGCAGTATTTT
j_call: TRBJ1-1; v_call: TRBV19; d_call: TRBD1; cdr3_length: 14; clone_size: -; cdr3_aa: CASSIGTGERLAFF; cdr3_nt: TGTGCCAGTAGTATCGGGACAGGGGAGAGGTTGGCTTTCTTT
j_call: TRBJ1-1; v_call: TRBV7-8; d_call: -; cdr3_length: 16; clone_size: -; cdr3_aa: CASSLIGLGAGTEAFF; cdr3_nt: TGTGCCAGCAGCTTAATTGGTCTGGGGGCAGGGACTGAAGCTTTCTTT
j_call: TRBJ2-5; v_call: TRBV5-5; d_call: -; cdr3_length: 16; clone_size: few; cdr3_aa: CASSSYLEYSQETQYF; cdr3_nt: TGTGCCAGCAGCTCCTATCTAGAATACTCCCAAGAGACCCAGTACTTC